This T cell receptor beta chain was documented in a study of shared clonotypes between healthy human individuals. Naive CD8 cells, CD45RO-negative and positively selected for CCR7, excluded terminally differentiated effector memory CD45RA+ cells. Trimming shortened V by 1 base and J by 1 base, and 16 bases separated the two germline ends. CDR3 size: 17 residues. CDR1 and CDR2 from the germline V gene are SEHNR and FQNEAQ (reference sequence). Generated by immunoSEQ multiplex PCR, the TCRdb table keeps only in-frame clones and is missing some. The sample contains about 2 million clones, about 94% of which appear only once.

The TCR was taken from a young man in good health. The chain recombines TRBV7-9 with TRBJ2-5; TRBD1 is a possible D gene (6 bases). Sequencing input: naive CD8+ T cells sorted from blood. The CDR3 here is CASSLGTFTRGQETQYF. The CDR3 DNA is TGTGCCAGCAGCTTAGGGACGTTTACCAGGGGCCAAGAGACCCAGTACTTC.